In this sample, the clone carrying this T cell receptor beta chain turned up once. CDR1 is SGHTS, CDR2 YDEGEE, per germline. CDR3 length: 15 amino acids. The V segment lost 0 bases and the J segment 6 bases; nucleotides outside the gene matches: 3. The data originate from a study of blood T cell repertoires in COVID-19. Per the study methods: Amplification of reference gene primers provided the estimated nucleated cell counts. Sequenced by immunoSEQ multiplex PCR; TCRdb stores in-frame clones only, minus some. V, J and clone size reflect that table, while D and trimming were determined from the DNA. The repertoire consists of about 170,000 clones, with 70% to 90% occurring once and the leading ten covering approximately 1.3%.

Sequencing was performed on peripheral blood. This rearrangement joins TRBV5-8 to TRBJ2-1, with TRBD1 identical over 10 bases. This clonotype originated in a man in his fifties or sixties who had recovered from COVID-19. The CDR3 region is CASSLGQGAVNEQFF. For the CDR3, the DNA is TGTGCCAGCAGCTTGGGACAGGGGGCGGTCAATGAGCAGTTCTTC.